This T cell receptor (beta chain) was sequenced for a study of CD8+ T cells in alopecia areata. Background on the study: In an open-label trial, patients got 5 to 10 mg tofacitinib twice daily. People stayed on tofacitinib for 6 to 18 months, then stopped the drug for 6 months. Points from the study as a whole: Mouse data revealed clearer TCR sharing than patient data did, a gap possibly tied to HLA.

The treatment: oral pan-JAK inhibitor, 5-10 mg twice daily. Peripheral blood, together with lesional scalp punch biopsies, was collected from alopecia areata patients. From germline, CDR1 is SGHDT and CDR2 YYEEEE. The CDR3 spans 17 residues. Trimming at V came to 5 bases and at J to 4 bases, leaving 13 bases not matched to a gene. Once RNA had been extracted, it was reverse transcribed into cDNA to act as the sequencing template. Here immunoSEQ multiplex PCR was the method, and the copy in TCRdb shows in-frame clones only, minus some. There are about 150,000 clones in the sample; about 59% occur only once, and more than 15% lies in the top ten. Comment on this clone: The antigen remains undetermined.

This sequence originates from a human donor with alopecia areata. The sequencing used CD8+ T cells sorted from blood, collected at week 4, from a patient treated with tofacitinib. This sequence joins TRBV5-6 and TRBJ1-1, with TRBD1 identical over 11 bases. The CDR3 here is CASSSPGQGGWSTEAFF. CDR3 DNA sequence: TGTGCCAGCAGTTCCCCGGGACAGGGGGGATGGAGCACTGAAGCTTTCTTT.